The T cell receptor (beta chain) under discussion was sequenced for a study of early T cells in non-severe SARS-CoV-2 infection. TCRdb reprocessed the 5' RACE reads via MiXCR and lists one record per CDR3 protein. Of some 57,000 distinct CDR3 sequences in the sample, under 11% were seen once. This clonotype turned up a few times. V shed 1 base and J 6 bases; nucleotides not matched to a gene: 2. The CDR3 contains 14 residues. Germline V lookup: CDR1 LGHNA, CDR2 YSLEER. V is TRBV4-3 and J is TRBJ2-2, with TRBD2 matching 7 bases. The TCR comes from an adult who was a healthcare worker with PCR-confirmed SARS-CoV-2 infection or an uninfected control (not recorded which). Sequencing input: whole blood. The CDR3 bases are TGCGCCAGCAGCCAAGTTGCGGGAGCCGGGGAGCTGTTTTTT. It yields the protein CASSQVAGAGELFF.